Described below is a single T cell receptor beta chain sequence and its context. The antigen is not known. For each CDR3 protein, TCRdb gives one entry from its re-call of the 5' RACE reads, without DNA. This sample's table has about 380,000 distinct CDR3 sequences. This sample stems from a study of T cells expressing NK-cell markers. Study as a whole: Out of eight donors sequenced, seven tested HCMV-seropositive and the remaining one seronegative.

The CDR3 has 12 residues. Germline-derived CDR1 and CDR2 are DFQATT and SNEGSKA (reference sequence). Study-wide results and limits: Similarly, these clonotypes led the CD3+CD56-NKG2C+ fraction as well in four donors.

The sequencing input was blood T cells: a sorted CD56 or NKG2C T cell subset, CD4+ or CD8+ T cells, or bulk PBMC T cells (not recorded which). This TCR was sampled from a man aged 18 to 69 in good health. The V call is TRBV20-1, the J call TRBJ1-6. CDR3 amino acids: CSASQGRSPLHF.